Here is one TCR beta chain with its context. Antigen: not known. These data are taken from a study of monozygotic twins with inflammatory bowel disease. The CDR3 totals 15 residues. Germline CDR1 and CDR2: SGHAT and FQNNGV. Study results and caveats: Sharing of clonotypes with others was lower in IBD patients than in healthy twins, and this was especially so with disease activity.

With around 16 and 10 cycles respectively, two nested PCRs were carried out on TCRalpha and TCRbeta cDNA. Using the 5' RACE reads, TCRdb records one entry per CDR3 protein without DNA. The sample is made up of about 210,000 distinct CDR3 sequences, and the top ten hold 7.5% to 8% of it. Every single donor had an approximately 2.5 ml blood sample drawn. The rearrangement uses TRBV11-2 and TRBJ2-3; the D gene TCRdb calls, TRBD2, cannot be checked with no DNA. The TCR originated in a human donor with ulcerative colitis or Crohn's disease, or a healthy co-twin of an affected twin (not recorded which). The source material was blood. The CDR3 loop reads CASSSRSGGANTQYF.